Below, 6 T cell receptor beta chains from the same sample are listed, as sequenced in a study of neurological immune-mediated disorders. TCRdb re-called the 5' RACE reads with MiXCR, one entry per CDR3 protein. The repertoire holds fewer than 45,000 distinct CDR3 sequences, with roughly 7.3% as singletons. Sequencing was done on a sample of PBMCs. The receptor source for this set is a woman aged 40-49 years in good health.

This clonotype has ten or more counts. This rearrangement joins TRBV24-1 to TRBJ2-1, with 7 bases identical to TRBD2. V shed 7 bases, J shed 0 bases, and the junction held 11 bases outside the gene matches. Germline-derived CDR1 and CDR2 are KGHDR and SFDVKD. This CDR3 has 17 residues. CDR3 residues: CATSKRPAGSSYNEQFF. The CDR3 region has the DNA TGTGCCACCAGCAAGAGACCAGCGGGGAGCTCCTACAATGAGCAGTTCTTC.

The sample holds many counts of this clonotype. The V and J genes are TRBV3-1 and TRBJ2-7; TRBD2 is a possible D gene (5 bases). This CDR3 has 14 amino acids. Germline lookup yields CDR1 LGHDT and CDR2 YNNKEL (reference sequence). Between the trimmed V and J ends, which lost 4 bases and 3 bases, there was a span of 13 bases. For the CDR3, the DNA is TGTGCCAGCAGCCGTAGTGCGGGCGGCTACGAGCAGTACTTC. This translates into CASSRSAGGYEQYF.

This clonotype was observed at least ten times. This sequence joins TRBV6-2 or TRBV6-3 and TRBJ2-4; no firm D call. Germline V gene sequence: CDR1 MNHEY, CDR2 SVGEGT. The CDR3 contains 15 residues. The V end lost 0 bases, the J end lost 10 bases, and 16 bases lay between the germline ends. In nucleotides, the CDR3 is TGTGCCAGCAGTTACTCAAGGCCCCCCGCCGATATTCAGTACTTC. Its translation is CASSYSRPPADIQYF.

This clonotype was seen repeatedly, ten times or more. The chain links TRBV20-1 to TRBJ1-4; TRBD1 agrees at 9 bases. The V gene end was trimmed by 1 base and the J gene end by 8 bases; junction bases not matched to a gene: 8. Germline V gene data show CDR1 as DFQATT and CDR2 as SNEGSKA (reference sequence). This CDR3 spans 15 amino acids. CDR3 loop: CSARGWDREREKLFF. In DNA, the CDR3 is TGCAGTGCTAGAGGCTGGGACAGGGAAAGAGAAAAACTGTTTTTT.

This clonotype has a count of ten or more. The chain has TRBV11-2 and TRBJ2-7; 8 nucleotides match TRBD2. There are 17 residues in the CDR3. J gave up 2 bases and V 5 bases, and 14 bases lay outside the gene matches. The germline gives CDR1 SGHAT, CDR2 FQNNGV. CDR3 region: CASSLRPGGDSTYEQYF. The CDR3 nucleotides are TGTGCCAGCAGCCTCAGGCCCGGGGGGGACTCAACCTACGAGCAGTACTTC.

Ten or more counts support this clonotype. The genes are TRBV24-1 and TRBJ2-3; TRBD1 aligns across 9 bases. J lost 6 bases, V lost 2 bases, and 14 bases had no gene match. Germline CDR1 and CDR2: KGHDR and SFDVKD. CDR3 length equals 18 residues. CDR3 in DNA: TGTGCCACCAGTGATTCCGGGACAGGGACTACTCTTGAGGATACGCAGTATTTT. Protein product: CATSDSGTGTTLEDTQYF.